Each of the 21 T cell receptor beta chains below was sequenced from the same sample in a study of blood T cell repertoires in COVID-19. Repertoires were generated with immunoSEQ multiplex PCR, while TCRdb's copy carries only in-frame clones and drops some. The sample lists more than 300,000 clones; 86% were seen once. The source material was peripheral blood. All receptors come from a woman aged 50 to 60 with acute or convalescent COVID-19.

The V and J genes are TRBV7-3 and TRBJ1-2; 9 positions agree with TRBD1. The CDR3 covers 16 residues. The J segment lost 3 bases and the V segment lost 1 base, leaving 6 bases of the junction unmatched. Germline CDR1 and CDR2: SGHTA and FQGTGA. The CDR3 DNA follows: TGTGCCAGCAGCTTAATGCCGGGACAGGGTTACTATGGCTACACCTTC. This sequence encodes CASSLMPGQGYYGYTF.

The chain's CDR3 is CASSYGGASTGELFF. The CDR3, as DNA: TGTGCCAGCAGTTATGGAGGGGCTAGCACCGGGGAGCTGTTTTTT. This chain joins TRBV28 and TRBJ2-2, with D perhaps matching TRBD2 (6 bases). The CDR3 covers 15 residues. The V gene's germline CDR1 is MDHEN and CDR2 SYDVKM. V lost 4 bases, J lost 4 bases, and 13 bases lay in between.

The chain combines TRBV7-8 with TRBJ2-3; 13 bases agree with TRBD2. The CDR3 length is 18 residues. J was trimmed by 4 bases and V by 0 bases; bases with no gene match: 7. Germline assignment: CDR1 SGHVS and CDR2 FQNEAQ. The CDR3 DNA follows: TGTGCCAGCAGCTTAGCGCGGACTAGCGGGAGAAGCGCAGATACGCAGTATTTT. It yields the protein CASSLARTSGRSADTQYF.

The V gene is TRBV30, the J gene TRBJ1-4; unclear D gene. The length of the CDR3 is 11 residues. Looked up from germline, CDR1 is GTSNPN and CDR2 is SVGIG (reference sequence). V gave up 2 bases and J gave up 8 bases, with 6 bases separating them. This chain's CDR3 is CAWSSQEKLFF. For the CDR3, the DNA is TGTGCCTGGAGTTCCCAGGAAAAACTGTTTTTT.

The chain is built from TRBV24-1 and TRBJ1-6; 8 bases map to TRBD1. Germline trimming cut 11 bases from V and 0 bases from J; bases unmatched to any gene: 14. This CDR3 is 18 amino acids long. Looked up from germline, CDR1 is KGHDR and CDR2 is SFDVKD. CDR3 sequence reads: CANKPGTGGRSYNSPLHF. In DNA, the CDR3 is TGTGCCAACAAGCCCGGGACAGGAGGCCGCTCCTATAATTCACCCCTCCACTTT.

The chain combines TRBV4-1 with TRBJ2-1, with 8 bases aligning to TRBD2. Germline CDR1 reads MGHRA; CDR2 reads YSYEKL. This CDR3 is 14 amino acids long. V lost 3 bases to trimming and J lost 4 bases; unmatched junction nucleotides: 2. CDR3 coding DNA: TGCGCCAGCAGCCATAGCGGGGTATACAATGAGCAGTTCTTC. This sequence encodes CASSHSGVYNEQFF.

The chain has TRBV28 and TRBJ2-6; 9 nucleotides match TRBD1. The germline V gene encodes CDR1 MDHEN and CDR2 SYDVKM. Losses at the gene ends were 5 bases for V and 2 bases for J; bases not matched to a gene: 4. The CDR3 is 16 residues long. The CDR3 reads CASSATGGAGANVLTF. CDR3 DNA: TGTGCCAGCAGTGCCACAGGGGGCGCTGGGGCCAACGTCCTGACTTTC.

This clone was observed a few times. This chain connects TRBV7-3 to TRBJ2-3; D not certain. Germline lookup yields CDR1 SGHTA and CDR2 FQGTGA. This CDR3 spans 12 amino acids. The V end was cut by 1 base, the J end by 5 bases, with 4 bases between. CDR3 coding DNA: TGTGCCAGCAGCTTAAACATAGATACGCAGTATTTT. Translation: CASSLNIDTQYF.

The chain links TRBV19 to TRBJ1-1, with no clear D. This CDR3 spans 14 amino acids. Between the trimmed V and J ends, which lost 7 bases and 1 base, there was a span of 13 bases. Germline V gives CDR1 LNHDA, CDR2 SQIVND (reference sequence). The CDR3 nucleotides are TGTGCCAGTAACTCCGTCAGACAGAACACTGAAGCTTTCTTT. Translation: CASNSVRQNTEAFF.

The chain links TRBV27 to TRBJ1-4; no clear D gene. Trimming removed 1 base at V and 1 base at J, with 4 bases between. The CDR3 covers 14 residues. CDR1 and CDR2 from the germline V gene are MNHEY and SMNVEV (reference sequence). The CDR3 here is CASSLYGTNEKLFF. The CDR3, as DNA: TGTGCCAGCAGTTTATACGGAACTAATGAAAAACTGTTTTTT.

The J gene is TRBJ2-7, the V gene TRBV5-1; perhaps TRBD1 as D (5 bases). V was trimmed by 0 bases and J by 7 bases, leaving 20 bases between them. The CDR3 runs 16 residues. Germline V gene sequence: CDR1 SGHRS, CDR2 YFSETQ. The CDR3 sequence is CASSLVRVSSAEEQYF. CDR3 DNA sequence: TGCGCCAGCAGCTTGGTCAGGGTCTCCAGTGCGGAGGAGCAGTACTTC.

The table lists this clone with a few counts. The chain is built from TRBV15 and TRBJ1-1, with D perhaps matching TRBD1 (6 bases). This CDR3 contains 16 residues. Trimming stripped 5 bases from V and 1 base from J, with 17 bases between. Per the germline V gene, CDR1 is LNHNV and CDR2 is YYDKDF (reference sequence). The CDR3 spells CATSPRPRGQNTEAFF. The CDR3 bases are TGTGCCACCAGCCCGCGACCCAGGGGCCAGAACACTGAAGCTTTCTTT.

The chain carries TRBV6-4 and TRBJ1-6; D is uncertain. Germline CDR1 and CDR2: MRHNA and SNTAGT. The CDR3 loop spans 14 amino acids. Trimming took off 6 bases at V and 6 bases at J, with 12 bases between the two ends. In DNA form, the CDR3 reads TGTGCCAGCAGCGCCGAAACAGTTAATTCACCCCTCCACTTT. Translating gives CASSAETVNSPLHF.

This chain uses TRBV19 with TRBJ1-5; weak D call: TRBD1 (6 bases). The CDR3 is 19 residues long. CDR1 is LNHDA and CDR2 is SQIVND in the germline V gene (reference sequence). V was shortened by 7 bases and J by 1 base, with 26 bases between the two germline ends. In DNA form, the CDR3 reads TGTGCCAGTACCTCTCTTTATCGGGGGGGCGTTCGGAGCAATCAGCCCCAGCATTTT. This sequence encodes CASTSLYRGGVRSNQPQHF.

The CDR3 is CASSPYTSSYNEQFF. The CDR3 DNA sequence: TGTGCCAGCTCACCCTACACTAGCTCCTACAATGAGCAGTTCTTC. This chain links TRBV18 with TRBJ2-1, with D possibly matching TRBD2 (5 bases). The CDR3 is 15 amino acids. V was pared by 3 bases and J by 0 bases, with 9 bases between. The V gene's germline CDR1 is KGHSH and CDR2 LQKENI.

The J gene is TRBJ1-1, the V gene TRBV4-1, with D unclear. CDR1 MGHRA and CDR2 YSYEKL come from the germline V gene. The V and J ends lost 1 base and 5 bases respectively, with 14 bases between them. The CDR3 consists of 15 residues. The CDR3 loop reads CASSQGHGGLTEAFF. DNA of the CDR3: TGCGCCAGCAGCCAAGGACACGGTGGGTTGACTGAAGCTTTCTTT.

The rearrangement uses TRBV29-1 and TRBJ1-1, with 9 bases matching TRBD1. The CDR3 loop spans 14 amino acids. The V gene's germline CDR1 is SQVTM and CDR2 ANQGSEA. The V gene end was trimmed by 7 bases and the J gene end by 5 bases; junction bases not matched to a gene: 11. CDR3: CSAPVGQGKTEAFF. The CDR3 DNA is TGCAGCGCTCCCGTCGGACAGGGGAAGACTGAAGCTTTCTTT.

The chain is built from TRBV7-3 and TRBJ2-2; 8 positions match TRBD1. The junction had 3 bases not matched to a gene; V was cut back by 5 bases and J by 7 bases. This CDR3 contains 13 residues. Per the germline V gene, CDR1 is SGHTA and CDR2 is FQGTGA. CDR3 in amino acids: CASSRQGSGELFF. DNA for the CDR3: TGTGCCAGCAGCCGACAGGGGAGCGGGGAGCTGTTTTTT.

V and J are TRBV7-6 and TRBJ2-1; tentatively, D is TRBD2 (6 bases). Trimming removed 0 bases from V and 0 bases from J, with 9 bases in between. CDR3 length equals 16 residues. Per germline, CDR1 SGHVS and CDR2 FNYEAQ. Here the CDR3 reads CASSLAGGVSYNEQFF. CDR3 sequence (DNA): TGTGCCAGCAGCTTAGCAGGAGGGGTCTCCTACAATGAGCAGTTCTTC.

V is TRBV18 and J is TRBJ2-7; a weak D match, TRBD2 (5 bases). The V end was cut by 1 base, the J end by 3 bases, with 13 bases between. Germline CDR1 and CDR2: KGHSH and LQKENI. The CDR3 is 15 residues long. The CDR3 DNA reads as TGTGCCAGCTCACCACGACAAAGTAGCGACTACGAGCAGTACTTC. Its translation is CASSPRQSSDYEQYF.

This chain links TRBV7-9 with TRBJ1-1; maybe TRBD1 (6 bases). V lost 5 bases and J 8 bases, leaving 15 bases between the germline ends. The germline gives CDR1 SEHNR, CDR2 FQNEAQ (reference sequence). This CDR3 contains 13 residues. The DNA for the CDR3 is TGTGCCAGCAGCCCCCGAACAGGGCCCGAAGCTTTCTTT. Translating gives CASSPRTGPEAFF.